Many counts were recorded for the clone carrying this TCR beta chain. With 5 bases clipped from V and 7 bases from J, the junction kept 11 bases outside the gene matches. This CDR3 is 15 amino acids long. Preparation of the TCRbeta library used unique molecular identifiers. TCRdb independently ran MiXCR on the PCR reads; one entry per CDR3 protein. The table includes 550,000 to 800,000 distinct CDR3 sequences, around 12% detected once. This sample is drawn from a study of T-cell reconstitution after alpha-beta-depleted transplantation in children. The clonotype originates from a girl aged 2 to 9 with congenital amegakaryocytic thrombocytopenia, due to receive a stem cell transplant. The source material was PBMCs, sampled before TCRalphabeta/CD19-depleted stem cell transplant. The genes are TRBV12-3 or TRBV12-4 and TRBJ2-5, with TRBD1 identical over 9 bases. The CDR3 nucleotides are TGTGCCAGCAGTCATCCCTCGGGACAGGGCGTGACCCAGTACTTC. Translating it yields CASSHPSGQGVTQYF.